The source of this T cell receptor beta chain is a study of control samples from healthy donors and cancer patients. Points on this clone: Distinct nucleotide sequences in the sample also encode this CDR3.

The CDR3 extends over 13 amino acids. V was clipped by 2 bases and J by 2 bases, with 5 bases between them. Generated by immunoSEQ multiplex PCR, the TCRdb table keeps only in-frame clones and is missing some. The table includes approximately 97,000 clones, about 86% detected once. The material sequenced was blood. V and J are TRBV12-3 or TRBV12-4 and TRBJ2-3, with D perhaps TRBD2 (5 bases). The receptor was isolated from a man aged 25-40 years in good health. The CDR3 coding sequence is TGTGCCAGCAGTTTACGGGACACAGATACGCAGTATTTT. It translates to CASSLRDTDTQYF.